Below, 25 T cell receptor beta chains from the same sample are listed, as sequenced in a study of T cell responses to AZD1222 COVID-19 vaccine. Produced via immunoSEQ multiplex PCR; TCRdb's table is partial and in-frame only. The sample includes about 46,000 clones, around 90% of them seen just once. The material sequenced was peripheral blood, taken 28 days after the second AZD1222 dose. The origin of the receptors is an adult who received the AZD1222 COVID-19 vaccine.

The CDR3 DNA is TGTGCCAGCCAAATCTACAGGGGGGAGACCGGGGAGCTGTTTTTT. This encodes CASQIYRGETGELFF. The V call is TRBV19, the J call TRBJ2-2; 8 nucleotides align to TRBD1. V trimming: 9 bases; J trimming: 5 bases; junction bases outside the gene matches: 11. Germline V gene lookup returns CDR1 LNHDA and CDR2 SQIVND (reference sequence). The CDR3 extends over 15 amino acids. The whole variable domain, filled in from reference TRBV19 and TRBJ2-2, reads DGGITQSPKYLFRKEGQNVTLSCEQNLNHDAMYWYRQDPGQGLRLIYYSQIVNDFQKGDIAEGYSVSREKKESFPLTVTSAQKNPTAFYLCASQIYRGETGELFFGEGSRLTVL.

The CDR3 spells CTSSQDSLAGGYGAYNEQFF. CDR3 DNA sequence: TGCACCAGCAGCCAAGATAGTCTAGCGGGAGGGTACGGGGCCTACAATGAGCAGTTCTTC. The chain joins TRBV1 to TRBJ2-1; TRBD2, the D gene given by the table, was not confirmed from the DNA. TRBV1 is described as a pseudogene. CDR3 length: 20 residues.

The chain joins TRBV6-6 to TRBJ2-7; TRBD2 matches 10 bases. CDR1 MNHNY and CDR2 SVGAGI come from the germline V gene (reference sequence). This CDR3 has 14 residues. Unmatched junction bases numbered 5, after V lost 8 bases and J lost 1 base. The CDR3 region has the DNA TGTGCCAGCGCCTGGACTAGCGGATCCTACGAGCAGTACTTC. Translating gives CASAWTSGSYEQYF.

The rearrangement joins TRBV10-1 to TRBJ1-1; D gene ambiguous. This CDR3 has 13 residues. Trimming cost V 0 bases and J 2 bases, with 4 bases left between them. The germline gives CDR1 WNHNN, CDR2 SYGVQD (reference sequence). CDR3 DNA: TGCGCCAGCAGTGAGTCCCCCAACACTGAAGCTTTCTTT. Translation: CASSESPNTEAFF.

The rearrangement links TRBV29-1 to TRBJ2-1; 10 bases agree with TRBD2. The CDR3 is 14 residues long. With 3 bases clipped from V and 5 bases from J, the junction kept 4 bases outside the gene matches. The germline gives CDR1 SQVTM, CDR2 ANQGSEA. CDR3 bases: TGCAGCGTTGAGGAGCGGGGGGGAGACAATGAGCAGTTCTTC. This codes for CSVEERGGDNEQFF.

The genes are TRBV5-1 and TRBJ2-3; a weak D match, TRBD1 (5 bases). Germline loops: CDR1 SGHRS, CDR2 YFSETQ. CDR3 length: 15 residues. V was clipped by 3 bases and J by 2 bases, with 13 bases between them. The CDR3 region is CASSSLGRDTDTQYF. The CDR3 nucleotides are TGCGCCAGCAGCTCCTTGGGCAGGGACACAGATACGCAGTATTTT. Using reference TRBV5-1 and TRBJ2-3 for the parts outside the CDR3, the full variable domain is KAGVTQTPRYLIKTRGQQVTLSCSPISGHRSVSWYQQTPGQGLQFLFEYFSETQRNKGNFPGRFSGRQFSNSRSEMNVSTLELGDSALYLCASSSLGRDTDTQYFGPGTRLTVL.

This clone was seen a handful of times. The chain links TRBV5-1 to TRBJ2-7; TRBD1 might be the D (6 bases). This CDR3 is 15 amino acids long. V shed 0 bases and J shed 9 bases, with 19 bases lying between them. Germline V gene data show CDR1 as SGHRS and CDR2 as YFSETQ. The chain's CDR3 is CASSLAPGEVEVQYF. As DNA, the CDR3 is TGCGCCAGCAGCTTGGCCCCAGGGGAAGTTGAGGTGCAGTACTTC.

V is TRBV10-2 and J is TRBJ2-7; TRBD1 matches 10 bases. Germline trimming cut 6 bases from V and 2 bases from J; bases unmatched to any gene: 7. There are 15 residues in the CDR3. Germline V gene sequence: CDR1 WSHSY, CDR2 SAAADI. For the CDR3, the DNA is TGCGCCAGCAGCGACGGGGACAGGGGCCCCTACGAGCAGTACTTC. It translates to CASSDGDRGPYEQYF.

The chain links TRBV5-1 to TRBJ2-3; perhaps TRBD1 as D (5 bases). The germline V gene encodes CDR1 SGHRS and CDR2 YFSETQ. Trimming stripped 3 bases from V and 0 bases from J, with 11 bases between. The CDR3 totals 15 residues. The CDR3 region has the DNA TGCGCCAGCAGCTACAGGACCTCTAGCACAGATACGCAGTATTTT. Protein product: CASSYRTSSTDTQYF.

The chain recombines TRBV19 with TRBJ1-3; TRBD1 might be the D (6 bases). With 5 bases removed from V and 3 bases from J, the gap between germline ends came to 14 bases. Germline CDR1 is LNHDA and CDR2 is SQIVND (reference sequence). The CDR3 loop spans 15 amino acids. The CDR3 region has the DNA TGTGCCAGTAGTTGGACAGTTCAAGGTGGAAACACCATATATTTT. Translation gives CASSWTVQGGNTIYF.

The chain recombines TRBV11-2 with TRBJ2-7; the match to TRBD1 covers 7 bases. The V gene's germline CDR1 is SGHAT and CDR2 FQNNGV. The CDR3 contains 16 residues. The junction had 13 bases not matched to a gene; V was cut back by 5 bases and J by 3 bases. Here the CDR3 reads CASSQGIGGNGYEQYF. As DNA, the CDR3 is TGTGCCAGCAGCCAAGGAATAGGGGGCAACGGCTACGAGCAGTACTTC.

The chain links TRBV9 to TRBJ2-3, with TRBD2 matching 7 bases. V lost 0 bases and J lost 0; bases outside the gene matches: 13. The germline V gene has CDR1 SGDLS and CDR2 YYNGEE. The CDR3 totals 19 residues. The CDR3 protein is CASSVAVEASGTSTDTQYF. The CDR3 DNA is TGTGCCAGCAGCGTAGCGGTAGAGGCTAGCGGAACTAGCACAGATACGCAGTATTTT.

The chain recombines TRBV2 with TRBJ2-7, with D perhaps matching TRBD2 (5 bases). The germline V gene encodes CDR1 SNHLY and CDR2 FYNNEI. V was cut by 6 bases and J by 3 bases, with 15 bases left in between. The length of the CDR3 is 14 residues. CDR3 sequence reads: CASRATGSGYEQYF. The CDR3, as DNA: TGTGCCAGCAGGGCCACGGGATCCGGCTACGAGCAGTACTTC.

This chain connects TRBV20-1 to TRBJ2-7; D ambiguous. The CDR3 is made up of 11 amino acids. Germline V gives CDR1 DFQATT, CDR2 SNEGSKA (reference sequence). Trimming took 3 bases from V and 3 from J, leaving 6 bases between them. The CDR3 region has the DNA TGCAGTGCTAGTGTTGACTACGAGCAGTACTTC. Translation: CSASVDYEQYF.

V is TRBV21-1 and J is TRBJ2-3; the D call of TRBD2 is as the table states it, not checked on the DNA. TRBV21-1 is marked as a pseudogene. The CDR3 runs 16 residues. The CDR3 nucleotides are TGTGCCAGCAGCAACACGTGCGGGAGTAGAACAGATACGCAGTATTTT. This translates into CASSNTCGSRTDTQYF.

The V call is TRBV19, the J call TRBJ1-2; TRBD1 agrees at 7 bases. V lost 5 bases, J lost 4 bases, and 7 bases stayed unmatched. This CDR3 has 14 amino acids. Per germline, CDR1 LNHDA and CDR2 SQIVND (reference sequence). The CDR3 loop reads CASSPWTGSYGYTF. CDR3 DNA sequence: TGTGCCAGTAGTCCTTGGACAGGCAGCTATGGCTACACCTTC.

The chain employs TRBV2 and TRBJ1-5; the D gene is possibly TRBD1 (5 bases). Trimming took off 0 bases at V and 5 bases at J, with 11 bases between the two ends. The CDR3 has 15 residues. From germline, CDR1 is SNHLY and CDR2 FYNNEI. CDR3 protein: CASSEAGTADQPQHF. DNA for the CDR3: TGTGCCAGCAGTGAAGCCGGGACCGCCGATCAGCCCCAGCATTTT.

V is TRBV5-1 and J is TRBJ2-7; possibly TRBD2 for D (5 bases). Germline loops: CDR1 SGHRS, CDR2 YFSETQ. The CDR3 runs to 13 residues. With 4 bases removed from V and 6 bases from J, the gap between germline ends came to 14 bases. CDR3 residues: CASSRPGNGEQYF. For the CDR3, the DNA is TGCGCCAGCAGCCGGCCGGGGAACGGCGAGCAGTACTTC.

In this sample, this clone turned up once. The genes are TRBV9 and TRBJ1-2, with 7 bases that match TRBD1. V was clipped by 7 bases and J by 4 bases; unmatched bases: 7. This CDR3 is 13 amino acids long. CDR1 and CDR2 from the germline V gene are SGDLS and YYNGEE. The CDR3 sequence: CASPKQGTYGYTF. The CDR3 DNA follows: TGTGCCAGCCCTAAACAGGGGACCTATGGCTACACCTTC.

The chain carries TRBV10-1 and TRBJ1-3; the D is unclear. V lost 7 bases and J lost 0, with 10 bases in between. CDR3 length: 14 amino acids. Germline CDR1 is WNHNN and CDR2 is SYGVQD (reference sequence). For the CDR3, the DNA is TGCGCCAGCATGAGCCCATACTCTGGAAACACCATATATTTT. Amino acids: CASMSPYSGNTIYF.

The CDR3 bases are TGTGCCAGTAGTATTTACGGGGGGGACCAGCCCCAGCATTTT. This translates into CASSIYGGDQPQHF. The chain combines TRBV19 with TRBJ1-5, with D perhaps matching TRBD1 (5 bases). This CDR3 comprises 14 residues. CDR1 and CDR2 from the germline V gene are LNHDA and SQIVND (reference sequence). Between the trimmed V and J ends, which lost 3 bases and 7 bases, there was a span of 13 bases.

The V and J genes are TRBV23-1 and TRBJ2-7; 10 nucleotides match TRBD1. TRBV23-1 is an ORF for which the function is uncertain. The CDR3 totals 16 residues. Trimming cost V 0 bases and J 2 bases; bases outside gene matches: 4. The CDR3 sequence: CASSQSCGTGAYEQYF. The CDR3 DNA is TGCGCCAGCAGTCAATCTTGTGGGACAGGGGCCTACGAGCAGTACTTC.

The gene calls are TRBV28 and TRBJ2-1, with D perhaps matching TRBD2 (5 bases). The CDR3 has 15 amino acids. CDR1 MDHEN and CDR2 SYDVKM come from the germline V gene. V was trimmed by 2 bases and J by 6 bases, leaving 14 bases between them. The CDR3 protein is CASSLGLAGGNEQFF. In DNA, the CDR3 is TGTGCCAGCAGTTTAGGTCTAGCCGGAGGCAATGAGCAGTTCTTC.

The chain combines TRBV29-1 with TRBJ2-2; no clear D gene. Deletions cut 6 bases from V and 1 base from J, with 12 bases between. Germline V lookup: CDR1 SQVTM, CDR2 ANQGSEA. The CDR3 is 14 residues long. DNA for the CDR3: TGCAGCGTAAGACGGACGGTGAACACCGGGGAGCTGTTTTTT. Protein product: CSVRRTVNTGELFF.

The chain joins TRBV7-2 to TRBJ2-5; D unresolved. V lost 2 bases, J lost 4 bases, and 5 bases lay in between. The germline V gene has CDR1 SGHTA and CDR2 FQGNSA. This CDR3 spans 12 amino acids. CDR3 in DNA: TGTGCCAGCAGCTTAACCCGAGAGACCCAGTACTTC. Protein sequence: CASSLTRETQYF. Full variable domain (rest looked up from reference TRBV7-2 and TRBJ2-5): GAGVSQSPSNKVTEKGKDVELRCDPISGHTALYWYRQSLGQGLEFLIYFQGNSAPDKSGLPSDRFSAERTGGSVSTLTIQRTQQEDSAVYLCASSLTRETQYFGPGTRLLVL.